A single sample is the source of the 20 T cell receptor beta chains below, sequenced in a study of STAT5B mutations in CD4+ large granular lymphocyte leukemia. TCRdb's copy holds only in-frame clones and misses some; the assay was immunoSEQ multiplex PCR. This table has 37,000 or so clones, 81% appearing once. Sequences were obtained from CD4+ T cells from blood buffy coats. The receptor source for this set is a human donor in good health.

The chain recombines TRBV11-2 with TRBJ2-5, with 14 bases that match TRBD2. The CDR3 is 17 amino acids. Germline CDR1 and CDR2: SGHAT and FQNNGV. Trimming took 4 bases from V and 6 from J; bases not matched to a gene: 10. CDR3 DNA sequence: TGTGCCAGCAGCTCCTACCTGACTAGCGGGGGGGCTAAGACCCAGTACTTC. Amino acid sequence: CASSSYLTSGGAKTQYF. The whole variable domain, filled in from reference TRBV11-2 and TRBJ2-5, reads EAGVAQSPRYKIIEKRQSVAFWCNPISGHATLYWYQQILGQGPKLLIQFQNNGVVDDSQLPKDRFSAERLKGVDSTLKIQPAKLEDSAVYLCASSSYLTSGGAKTQYFGPGTRLLVL.

The chain couples TRBV11-3 to TRBJ2-2, with 10 bases fitting TRBD2. Looked up from germline, CDR1 is SGHNT and CDR2 is YENEEA. V lost 4 bases to trimming and J lost 7 bases; unmatched junction nucleotides: 12. The CDR3 runs to 17 residues. The CDR3 DNA reads TGTGCCAGCAGCTATCGGACTAGCGGTACCCCAGACGGGGAGCTGTTTTTT. Translated, it gives CASSYRTSGTPDGELFF.

This clone has only one observation. The rearrangement uses TRBV5-1 and TRBJ2-5, with D tentatively TRBD1 or TRBD2 (6 bases each). The CDR3 is made up of 15 amino acids. Germline-derived CDR1 and CDR2 are SGHRS and YFSETQ. Between the trimmed V and J ends, which lost 8 bases and 5 bases, there was a span of 22 bases. Written as DNA, the CDR3 is TGCGCCAGTACGGGGGCAGCCACCCTTGTCGAGACCCAGTACTTC. The encoded protein is CASTGAATLVETQYF.

The chain uses TRBV28 and TRBJ1-2; 12 bases fit TRBD1. After removal of 5 bases from V and 8 bases from J, the junction contained 12 bases not matched to a gene. The CDR3 runs to 16 residues. Looked up from germline, CDR1 is MDHEN and CDR2 is SYDVKM. CDR3 residues: CASSLTGTGGQGGYTF. In DNA form, the CDR3 reads TGTGCCAGCAGTCTAACCGGGACAGGGGGCCAAGGGGGCTACACCTTC.

The CDR3 loop is CASSLPPRGYTF. In nucleotides, the CDR3 is TGTGCCAGCAGCTTACCCCCAAGGGGCTACACCTTC. V usage is TRBV7-2 and J usage is TRBJ1-2, with D uncertain. Trimming pared 2 bases from V and 8 bases from J, leaving 9 bases between. The germline V gene has CDR1 SGHTA and CDR2 FQGNSA. The CDR3 is 12 amino acids.

This clone was observed a few times. The CDR3 is CASIKVTGEYGYTF. CDR3 bases: TGTGCCAGCATTAAGGTAACAGGAGAATATGGCTACACCTTC. This chain uses TRBV6-1 with TRBJ1-2, with D possibly being TRBD1 (5 bases). Germline CDR1 and CDR2: MNHNS and SASEGT. This CDR3 has 14 amino acids. Trimming shortened V by 7 bases and J by 5 bases, and 17 bases separated the two germline ends.

The chain is built from TRBV11-2 and TRBJ2-1; possible D gene TRBD2, 5 bases. Germline CDR1 reads SGHAT; CDR2 reads FQNNGV. The CDR3 has 13 amino acids. Trimming stripped 1 base from V and 7 bases from J, with 8 bases between. CDR3 residues: CASSLGRGNEQFF. CDR3 nucleotides: TGTGCCAGCAGCTTAGGACGGGGAAATGAGCAGTTCTTC.

In its sample, this clone was seen once. This chain uses TRBV14 with TRBJ2-7; D gene unclear. Trimming pared 2 bases from V and 6 bases from J, leaving 5 bases between. Germline lookup yields CDR1 SGHDN and CDR2 FVKESK. CDR3 length: 11 amino acids. CDR3 residues: CASSQYREQYF. In nucleotides, the CDR3 is TGTGCCAGCAGCCAATATCGCGAGCAGTACTTC.

This chain links TRBV10-1 with TRBJ2-1; 9 positions agree with TRBD2. The CDR3 length is 19 residues. Germline V gives CDR1 WNHNN, CDR2 SYGVQD (reference sequence). Trimming at V came to 5 bases and at J to 0 bases, leaving 14 bases not matched to a gene. CDR3 nucleotides: TGCGCCAGCAGTCCCGTCGGGGCTAGCGGGACAAGCTCCTACAATGAGCAGTTCTTC. Amino acid sequence: CASSPVGASGTSSYNEQFF.

V and J are TRBV7-8 and TRBJ1-1; D uncertain. The CDR3 runs 14 residues. Germline-derived CDR1 and CDR2 are SGHVS and FQNEAQ. Trimming took 5 bases from V and 4 from J, leaving 14 bases between them. The CDR3 here is CASSDQGLGTEAFF. CDR3 bases: TGTGCCAGCAGCGATCAAGGGTTAGGCACTGAAGCTTTCTTT.

V and J are TRBV9 and TRBJ2-1; D is possibly TRBD2 (6 bases). Germline V gene lookup returns CDR1 SGDLS and CDR2 YYNGEE. CDR3 length equals 16 residues. Trimming removed 0 bases from V and 6 bases from J, with 16 bases in between. In DNA, the CDR3 is TGTGCCAGCAGCGTAGTGGGGGGTCTCGGAGGCAATGAGCAGTTCTTC. Protein sequence: CASSVVGGLGGNEQFF.

V gene TRBV7-3 combines with J gene TRBJ2-3; 8 nucleotides agree with TRBD2. V shed 5 bases and J 5 bases; nucleotides not matched to a gene: 9. The CDR3 is 15 amino acids. Germline CDR1 and CDR2: SGHTA and FQGTGA. CDR3 sequence reads: CASSMGLDWKDTQYF. DNA of the CDR3: TGTGCCAGCAGCATGGGACTAGATTGGAAAGATACGCAGTATTTT.

The genes are TRBV4-1 and TRBJ2-7, with TRBD1 as a possible D gene (6 bases). Germline CDR1 and CDR2: MGHRA and YSYEKL. Trimming stripped 4 bases from V and 2 bases from J, with 21 bases between. The CDR3 covers 17 residues. The CDR3 here is CASSLPHRDNRPYEQYF. DNA of the CDR3: TGCGCCAGCAGCCTCCCTCACCGGGACAACCGACCCTACGAGCAGTACTTC.

The chain couples TRBV27 to TRBJ1-2; TRBD1 aligns across 10 bases. The junction had 2 bases not matched to a gene; V was cut back by 5 bases and J by 5 bases. The CDR3 is 13 amino acids. Germline V lookup: CDR1 MNHEY, CDR2 SMNVEV (reference sequence). CDR3 sequence (DNA): TGTGCCAGCAGTCCGGGACAGGGGTATGGCTACACCTTC. Amino acid sequence: CASSPGQGYGYTF.

The chain employs TRBV18 and TRBJ2-3; D is unclear. This CDR3 region has 16 residues. Germline assignment: CDR1 KGHSH and CDR2 LQKENI. V dropped 6 bases and J dropped 2 bases, with 18 bases sitting between them. CDR3 DNA sequence: TGTGCCAGCTCCCCGGTCCCAGGAGACTCCACAGATACGCAGTATTTT. This encodes CASSPVPGDSTDTQYF.

V gene TRBV7-9 combines with J gene TRBJ1-1; D possibly corresponds to TRBD1 (5 bases). The germline V gene encodes CDR1 SEHNR and CDR2 FQNEAQ (reference sequence). The V and J ends lost 4 bases and 4 bases respectively, with 16 bases between them. CDR3 length: 15 residues. The CDR3, as DNA: TGTGCCAGCAGCTCACAGGACATCGGAGGCACTGAAGCTTTCTTT. Protein sequence: CASSSQDIGGTEAFF.

V is TRBV5-8 and J is TRBJ2-6; D is ambiguous. CDR1 and CDR2 from the germline V gene are SGHTS and YDEGEE. The CDR3 loop spans 15 amino acids. V was cut by 2 bases and J by 1 base, with 7 bases left in between. The DNA for the CDR3 is TGTGCCAGCAGCTTAGGGCTGTCTGGGGCCAACGTCCTGACTTTC. Translation gives CASSLGLSGANVLTF.

CDR3 in amino acids: CASSPLSGVAGETQYF. CDR3 in DNA: TGCGCCAGCAGCCCGCTAAGCGGGGTCGCAGGGGAGACCCAGTACTTC. The V call is TRBV5-1, the J call TRBJ2-5; 7 bases are shared with TRBD2. Trimming removed 4 bases from V and 5 bases from J; junction bases left unmatched: 14. CDR1 and CDR2 (germline): SGHRS, YFSETQ. This CDR3 has 16 residues.

The chain uses TRBV5-5 and TRBJ2-7; D is uncertain. CDR3 length equals 15 residues. Germline assignment: CDR1 SGHKS and CDR2 YYEKEE (reference sequence). The V end lost 0 bases, the J end lost 0 bases, and 10 bases lay between the germline ends. The CDR3 sequence is CASSLENSFSYEQYF. The CDR3 DNA is TGTGCCAGCAGCTTGGAGAACAGTTTCTCCTACGAGCAGTACTTC.

The genes are TRBV5-6 and TRBJ2-7, with 7 positions matching TRBD1. Losses at the gene ends were 4 bases for V and 7 bases for J; bases not matched to a gene: 11. This CDR3 spans 14 amino acids. Germline CDR1 SGHDT, CDR2 YYEEEE. The CDR3 is CASSTAGGTGEQYF. The CDR3 nucleotides are TGTGCCAGCAGCACTGCAGGGGGAACGGGGGAGCAGTACTTC.